The clone carrying this TCR beta chain appeared many times. No antigen is known for it. None of the patients had undergone any treatment ahead of thyroid surgery. Trimming left V 0 bases short and J 2 bases short, with 11 bases between. Per the germline V gene, CDR1 is ENHRY and CDR2 is SYGVKD. The CDR3 loop spans 16 amino acids. With MiXCR, TCRdb called clones anew from the PCR reads. The table shows under 25,000 clones, with 15% occurring only once. This record belongs to a study of metastatic and nonmetastatic thyroid tumors. Regarding the study as a whole: Significantly higher TCR beta diversity was reportedly seen in malignant thyroid tumors than benign nodules, in blood and tumor.

The clonotype comes from a female donor with papillary thyroid cancer or a benign thyroid nodule (not recorded which). Some clones in this sample may be carry-over from other donors' samples. The chain combines TRBV10-3 with TRBJ1-3, with D possibly TRBD1 on 6 matching bases. The material sequenced was blood. DNA of the CDR3: TGTGCCATCAGTGAGTCAATGGGGGCTACTGGAAACACCATATATTTT. It yields the protein CAISESMGATGNTIYF.